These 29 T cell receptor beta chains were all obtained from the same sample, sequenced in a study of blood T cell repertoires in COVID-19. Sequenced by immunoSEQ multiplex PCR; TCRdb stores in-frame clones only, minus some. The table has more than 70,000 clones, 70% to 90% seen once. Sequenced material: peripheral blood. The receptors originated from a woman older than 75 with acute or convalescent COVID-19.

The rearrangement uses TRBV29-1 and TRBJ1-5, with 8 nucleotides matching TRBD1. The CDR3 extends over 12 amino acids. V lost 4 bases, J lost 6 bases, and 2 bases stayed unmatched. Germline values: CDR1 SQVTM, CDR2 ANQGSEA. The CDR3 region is CSVGQGTQPQHF. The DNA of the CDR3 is TGCAGCGTTGGACAGGGGACTCAGCCCCAGCATTTT.

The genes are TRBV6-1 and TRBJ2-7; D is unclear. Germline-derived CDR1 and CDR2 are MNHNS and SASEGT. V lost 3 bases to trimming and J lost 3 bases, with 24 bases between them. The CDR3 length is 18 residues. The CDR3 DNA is TGTGCCAGCAGTGATCTGATCAGGCACCGGCAGTTTGACTACGAGCAGTACTTC. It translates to CASSDLIRHRQFDYEQYF.

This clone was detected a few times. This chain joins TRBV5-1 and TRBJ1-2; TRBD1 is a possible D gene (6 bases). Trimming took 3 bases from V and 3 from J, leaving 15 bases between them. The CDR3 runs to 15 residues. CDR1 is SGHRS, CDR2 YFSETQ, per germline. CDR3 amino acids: CASSSSGVAYYGYTF. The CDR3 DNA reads TGCGCCAGCAGCTCGTCAGGGGTCGCTTACTATGGCTACACCTTC.

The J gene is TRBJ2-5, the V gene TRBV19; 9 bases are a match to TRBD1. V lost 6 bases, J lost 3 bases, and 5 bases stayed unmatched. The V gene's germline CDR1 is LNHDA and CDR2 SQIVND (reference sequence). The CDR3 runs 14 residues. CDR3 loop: CASSADRGKETQYF. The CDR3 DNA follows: TGTGCCAGTAGCGCTGACAGGGGGAAAGAGACCCAGTACTTC.

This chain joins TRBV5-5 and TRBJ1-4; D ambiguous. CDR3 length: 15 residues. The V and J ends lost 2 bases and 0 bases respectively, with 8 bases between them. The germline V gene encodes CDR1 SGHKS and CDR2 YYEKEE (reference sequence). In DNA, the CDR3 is TGTGCCAGCAGCTTCTCCGTTGCAACTAATGAAAAACTGTTTTTT. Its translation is CASSFSVATNEKLFF.

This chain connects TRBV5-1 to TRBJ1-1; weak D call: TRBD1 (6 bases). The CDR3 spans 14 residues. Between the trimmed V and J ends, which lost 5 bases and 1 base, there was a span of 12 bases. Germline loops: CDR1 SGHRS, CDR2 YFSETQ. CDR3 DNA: TGCGCCAGCAGTGTCGGGGGGCAGAACACTGAAGCTTTCTTT. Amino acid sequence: CASSVGGQNTEAFF.

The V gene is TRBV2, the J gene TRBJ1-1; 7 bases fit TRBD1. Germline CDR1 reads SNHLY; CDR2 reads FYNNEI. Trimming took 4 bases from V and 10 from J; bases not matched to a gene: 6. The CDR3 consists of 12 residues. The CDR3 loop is CASSGQGGGAFF. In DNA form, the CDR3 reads TGTGCCAGCAGTGGACAGGGAGGTGGAGCTTTCTTT.

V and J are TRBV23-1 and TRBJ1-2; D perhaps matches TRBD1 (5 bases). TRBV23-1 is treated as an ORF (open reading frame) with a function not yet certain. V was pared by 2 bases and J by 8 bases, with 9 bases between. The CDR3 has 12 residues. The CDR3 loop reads CASSQGARGYTF. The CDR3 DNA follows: TGCGCCAGCAGTCAAGGGGCGCGGGGCTACACCTTC.

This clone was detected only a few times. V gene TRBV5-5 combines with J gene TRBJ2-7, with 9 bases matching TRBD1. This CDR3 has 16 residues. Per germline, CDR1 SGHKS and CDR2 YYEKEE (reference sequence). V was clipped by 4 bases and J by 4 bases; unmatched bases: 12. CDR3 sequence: CASSTVTGGENYEQYF. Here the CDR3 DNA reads TGTGCCAGCAGCACGGTTACAGGGGGCGAGAATTACGAGCAGTACTTC.

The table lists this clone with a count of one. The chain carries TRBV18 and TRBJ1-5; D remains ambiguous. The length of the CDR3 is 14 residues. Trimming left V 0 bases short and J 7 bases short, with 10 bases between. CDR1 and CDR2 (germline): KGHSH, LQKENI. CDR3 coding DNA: TGTGCCAGCTCACCACCGAACAGTTTCCAGCCCCAGCATTTT. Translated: CASSPPNSFQPQHF.

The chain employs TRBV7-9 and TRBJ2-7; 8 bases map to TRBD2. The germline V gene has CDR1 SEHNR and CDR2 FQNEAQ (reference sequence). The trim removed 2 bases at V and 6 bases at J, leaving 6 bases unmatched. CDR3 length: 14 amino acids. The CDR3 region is CASSLLGLAGEQYF. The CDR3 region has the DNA TGTGCCAGCAGCTTACTAGGACTAGCAGGCGAGCAGTACTTC. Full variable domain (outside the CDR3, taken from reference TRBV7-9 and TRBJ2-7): DTGVSQNPRHKITKRGQNVTFRCDPISEHNRLYWYRQTLGQGPEFLTYFQNEAQLEKSRLLSDRFSAERPKGSFSTLEIQRTEQGDSAMYLCASSLLGLAGEQYFGPGTRLTVT.

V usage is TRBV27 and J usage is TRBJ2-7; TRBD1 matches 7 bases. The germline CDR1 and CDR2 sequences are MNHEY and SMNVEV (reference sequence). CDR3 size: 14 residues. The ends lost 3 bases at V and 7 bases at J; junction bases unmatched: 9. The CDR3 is CASSFRDSVEEQYF. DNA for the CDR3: TGTGCCAGCAGTTTCCGGGACAGCGTAGAGGAGCAGTACTTC.

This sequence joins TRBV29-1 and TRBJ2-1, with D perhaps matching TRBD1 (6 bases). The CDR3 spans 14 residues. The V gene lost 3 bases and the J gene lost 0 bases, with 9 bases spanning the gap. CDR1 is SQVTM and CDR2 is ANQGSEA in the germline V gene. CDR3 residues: CSVDTGSSYNEQFF. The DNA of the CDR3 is TGCAGCGTTGATACAGGGAGCTCCTACAATGAGCAGTTCTTC.

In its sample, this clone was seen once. The CDR3 nucleotides are TGTGCCATTTCAGGGGGCGTAAGGACCGGGGAGCTGTTTTTT. This encodes CAISGGVRTGELFF. The chain carries TRBV24-1 and TRBJ2-2, with TRBD1 matching 8 bases. Germline V gives CDR1 KGHDR, CDR2 SFDVKD. This CDR3 has 14 residues. J lost 5 bases, V lost 11 bases, and 9 bases had no gene match.

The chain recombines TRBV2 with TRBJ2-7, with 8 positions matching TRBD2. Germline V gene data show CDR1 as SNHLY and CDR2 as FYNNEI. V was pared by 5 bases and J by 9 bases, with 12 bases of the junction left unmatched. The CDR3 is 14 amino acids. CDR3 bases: TGTGCCAGCAGTTACGGGGGGGCAGATTATCGGCAGTACTTC. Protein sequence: CASSYGGADYRQYF.

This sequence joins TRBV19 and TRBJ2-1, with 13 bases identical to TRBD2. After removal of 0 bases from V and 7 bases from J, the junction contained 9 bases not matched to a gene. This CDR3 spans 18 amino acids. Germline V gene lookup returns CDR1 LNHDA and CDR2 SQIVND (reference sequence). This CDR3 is CASSIDLRRTSGGNEQFF. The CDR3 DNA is TGTGCCAGTAGTATAGATCTGAGGCGGACTAGCGGGGGAAATGAGCAGTTCTTC.

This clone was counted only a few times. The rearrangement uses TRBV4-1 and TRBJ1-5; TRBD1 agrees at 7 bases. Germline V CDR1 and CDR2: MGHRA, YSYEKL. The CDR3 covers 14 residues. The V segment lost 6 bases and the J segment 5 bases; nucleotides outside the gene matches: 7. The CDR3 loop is CASSAQGTHQPQHF. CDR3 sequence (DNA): TGCGCCAGCAGTGCACAGGGGACCCATCAGCCCCAGCATTTT.

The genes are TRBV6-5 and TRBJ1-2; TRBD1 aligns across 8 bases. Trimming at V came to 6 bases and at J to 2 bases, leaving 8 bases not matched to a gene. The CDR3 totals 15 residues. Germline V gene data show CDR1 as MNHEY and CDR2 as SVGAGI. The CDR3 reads CASRVTQGGNYGYTF. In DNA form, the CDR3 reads TGTGCCAGCAGAGTGACACAGGGGGGGAACTATGGCTACACCTTC.

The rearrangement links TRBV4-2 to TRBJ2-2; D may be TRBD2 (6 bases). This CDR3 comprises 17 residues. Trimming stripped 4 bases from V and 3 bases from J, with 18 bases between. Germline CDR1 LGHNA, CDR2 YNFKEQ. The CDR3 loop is CASSPNTGGYDTGELFF. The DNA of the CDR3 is TGTGCCAGCAGCCCTAACACCGGGGGATATGACACCGGGGAGCTGTTTTTT.

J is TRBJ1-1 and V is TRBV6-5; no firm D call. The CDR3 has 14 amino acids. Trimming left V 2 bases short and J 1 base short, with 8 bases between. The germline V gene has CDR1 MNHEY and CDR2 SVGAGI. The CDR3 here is CASSYTEGNTEAFF. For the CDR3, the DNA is TGTGCCAGCAGTTACACGGAGGGGAACACTGAAGCTTTCTTT.

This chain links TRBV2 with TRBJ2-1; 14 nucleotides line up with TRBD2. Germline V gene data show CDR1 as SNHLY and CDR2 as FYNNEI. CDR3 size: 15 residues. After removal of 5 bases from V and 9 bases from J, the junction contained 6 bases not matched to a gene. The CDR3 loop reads CASSPRLAGGPEQFF. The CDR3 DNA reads TGTGCCAGCAGTCCTAGACTAGCGGGGGGGCCTGAGCAGTTCTTC. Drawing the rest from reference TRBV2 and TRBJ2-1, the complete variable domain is EPEVTQTPSHQVTQMGQEVILRCVPISNHLYFYWYRQILGQKVEFLVSFYNNEISEKSEIFDDQFSVERPDGSNFTLKIRSTKLEDSAMYFCASSPRLAGGPEQFFGPGTRLTVL.

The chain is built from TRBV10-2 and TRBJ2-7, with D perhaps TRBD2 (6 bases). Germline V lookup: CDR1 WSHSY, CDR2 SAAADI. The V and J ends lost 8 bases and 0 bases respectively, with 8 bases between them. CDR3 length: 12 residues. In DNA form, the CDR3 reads TGCGCCAGCTGGGGGGACTCCTACGAGCAGTACTTC. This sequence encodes CASWGDSYEQYF.

For the CDR3, the DNA is TGTGCCAGCAGCTCGCCTAACAATGAGCAGTTCTTC. It yields the protein CASSSPNNEQFF. The chain joins TRBV7-3 to TRBJ2-1; D is ambiguous. The CDR3 totals 12 residues. Germline V CDR1 and CDR2: SGHTA, FQGTGA. V was shortened by 4 bases and J by 5 bases, with 6 bases between the two germline ends.

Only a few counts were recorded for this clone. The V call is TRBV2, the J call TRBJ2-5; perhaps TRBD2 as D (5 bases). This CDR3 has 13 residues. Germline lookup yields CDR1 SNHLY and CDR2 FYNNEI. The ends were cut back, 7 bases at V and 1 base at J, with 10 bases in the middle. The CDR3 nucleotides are TGTGCCAGCAACCCTAGCACCCAAGAGACCCAGTACTTC. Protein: CASNPSTQETQYF.

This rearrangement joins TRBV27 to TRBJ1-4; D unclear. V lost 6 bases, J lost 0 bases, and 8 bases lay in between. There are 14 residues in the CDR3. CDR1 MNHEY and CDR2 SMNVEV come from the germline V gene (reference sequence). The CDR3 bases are TGTGCCAGCAGGCAGTTTGCAACTAATGAAAAACTGTTTTTT. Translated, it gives CASRQFATNEKLFF.

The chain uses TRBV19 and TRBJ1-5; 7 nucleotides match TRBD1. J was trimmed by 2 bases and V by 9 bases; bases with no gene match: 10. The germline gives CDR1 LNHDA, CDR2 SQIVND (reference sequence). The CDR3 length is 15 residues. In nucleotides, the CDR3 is TGTGCCAGCTACGACAGGGACCTGGGCAATCAGCCCCAGCATTTT. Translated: CASYDRDLGNQPQHF.

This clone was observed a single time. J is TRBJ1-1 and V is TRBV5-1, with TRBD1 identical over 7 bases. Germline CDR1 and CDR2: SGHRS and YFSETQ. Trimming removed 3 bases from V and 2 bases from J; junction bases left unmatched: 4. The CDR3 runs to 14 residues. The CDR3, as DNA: TGCGCCAGCAGCTATGGACAGGCCAACACTGAAGCTTTCTTT. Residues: CASSYGQANTEAFF.

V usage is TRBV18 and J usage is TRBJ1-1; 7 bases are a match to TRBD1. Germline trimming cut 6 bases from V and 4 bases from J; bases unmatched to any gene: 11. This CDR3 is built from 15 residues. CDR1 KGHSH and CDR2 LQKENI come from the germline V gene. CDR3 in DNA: TGTGCCAGCTCCCGAACAGGGGTTGATGGCACTGAAGCTTTCTTT. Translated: CASSRTGVDGTEAFF.

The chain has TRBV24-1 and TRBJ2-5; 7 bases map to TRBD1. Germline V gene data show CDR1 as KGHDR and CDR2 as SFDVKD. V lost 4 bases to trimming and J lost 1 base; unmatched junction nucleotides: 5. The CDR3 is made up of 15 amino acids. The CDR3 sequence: CATSEGQVAQETQYF. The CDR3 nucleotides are TGTGCCACCAGTGAAGGACAGGTAGCCCAAGAGACCCAGTACTTC.